This T cell receptor beta chain appears in the sequencing data of a study of T cells in women clearing cervical HPV infection. Study at large: Donors had HPV16-related CIN3 or worse; 2 had invasive cancer. Controls' single incident HPV16 infection cleared within 12 months without precancer. Study-level findings and limits: Cases carried less TRBV6-7 than controls: about 0.1% versus 0.15%. CIN3+ cases had significantly higher TCR richness than controls; evenness did not differ.

On this clone itself: Its antigen is undetermined. The read ends 3 residues shy of where the CDR3 ends; the end is completed using the germline J gene.

Only in-frame clones appear in the TCRdb table, and some are missing; sequencing was by immunoSEQ multiplex PCR. The data show fewer than 30,000 clones, and the top ten clones hold 15% to 20%. The CDR3 totals 13 residues. The germline gives CDR1 MNHNS, CDR2 SASEGT. Source material: blood buffy coat. The chain couples TRBV6-1 to TRBJ2-3, with a weak D call TRBD1 (6 bases). The clonotype comes from a woman between 18 and 70 years old with a cervical HPV16 infection that either progressed to CIN3+ or cleared (not recorded which). Partial CDR3 DNA: TGTGCCAGCAGTGAAGAGGGGGTTTGGCCG. It specifies CASSEEGVWP. The entire CDR3 is CASSEEGVWPQYF.